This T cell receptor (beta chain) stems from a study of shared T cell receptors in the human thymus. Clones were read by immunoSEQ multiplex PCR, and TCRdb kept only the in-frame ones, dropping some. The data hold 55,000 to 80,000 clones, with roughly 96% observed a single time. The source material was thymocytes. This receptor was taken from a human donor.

The CDR3 DNA sequence: TGTGCCAGCAGCGTAGGTCCATGGTTCCAAGAGACCCAGTACTTC. This encodes CASSVGPWFQETQYF. The genes are TRBV9 and TRBJ2-5; D is unclear. Germline lookup yields CDR1 SGDLS and CDR2 YYNGEE. V lost 0 bases and J lost 1, with 10 bases in between. The CDR3 is made up of 15 amino acids.